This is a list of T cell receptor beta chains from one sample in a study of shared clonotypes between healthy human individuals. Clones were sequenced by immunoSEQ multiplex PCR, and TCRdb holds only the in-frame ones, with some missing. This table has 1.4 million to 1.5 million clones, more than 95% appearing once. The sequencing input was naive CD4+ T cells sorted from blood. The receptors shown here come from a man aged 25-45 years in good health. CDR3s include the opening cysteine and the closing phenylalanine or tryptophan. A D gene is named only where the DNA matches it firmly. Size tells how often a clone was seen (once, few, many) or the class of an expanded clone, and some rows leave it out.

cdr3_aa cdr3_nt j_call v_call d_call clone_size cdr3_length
CASRTGTGGRTEAFF TGTGCCAGCAGAACCGGGACAGGAGGGAGGACTGAAGCTTTCTTT TRBJ1-1 TRBV7-9 TRBD1 - 15
CASSLRQYEQYF TGTGCCAGCAGCTTAAGACAGTACGAGCAGTACTTC TRBJ2-7 TRBV7-7 - - 12
CASSEETSGNEQFF TGTGCCAGCAGTGAGGAAACTAGCGGAAATGAGCAGTTCTTC TRBJ2-1 TRBV6-1 TRBD2 - 14
CASRPGGLPYEQYF TGTGCCAGCAGGCCAGGGGGCCTGCCGTACGAGCAGTACTTC TRBJ2-7 TRBV6-5 TRBD1 once 14
CASSPPAGENTEAFF TGTGCCAGCTCACCACCTGCAGGGGAGAACACTGAAGCTTTCTTT TRBJ1-1 TRBV18 - - 15
CASSRRQGAFYEQYF TGTGCCAGTAGCAGAAGACAGGGGGCGTTCTACGAGCAGTACTTC TRBJ2-7 TRBV19 TRBD1 - 15
CASSFTRNTEAFF TGTGCCAGCAGCTTCACCCGGAACACTGAAGCTTTCTTT TRBJ1-1 TRBV7-8 - - 13
CASSSGTGKNVLDEQYF TGCGCCAGCAGCTCCGGGACAGGCAAAAACGTTCTCGACGAGCAGTACTTC TRBJ2-7 TRBV5-1 TRBD1 - 17
CASSVGGSNEKLFF TGCGCCAGCTCCGTCGGGGGATCTAATGAAAAACTGTTTTTT TRBJ1-4 TRBV5-1 - - 14
CASSSTTGGFGYTF TGTGCCAGCAGCTCCACGACAGGGGGCTTTGGCTACACCTTC TRBJ1-2 TRBV7-2 TRBD1 - 14
CASSLDRPYEQYF TGTGCCAGCAGCTTGGACCGACCCTACGAGCAGTACTTC TRBJ2-7 TRBV7-9 - once 13
CATQDSPDEKLFF TGTGCCACCCAGGACAGTCCCGATGAAAAACTGTTTTTT TRBJ1-4 TRBV10-3 - - 13
CASSARTSGGSYNEQFF TGTGCCAGCAGCGCACGGACTAGCGGGGGTTCCTACAATGAGCAGTTCTTC TRBJ2-1 TRBV9 TRBD2 - 17
CASSSLENSVRYEQYF TGTGCCAGCAGTTCACTGGAGAACTCGGTTAGGTACGAGCAGTACTTC TRBJ2-7 TRBV27 - - 16
CASSQVRAGMTDTQYF TGTGCCAGCAGTCAAGTTAGGGCTGGGATGACAGATACGCAGTATTTT TRBJ2-3 TRBV28 - - 16
CASSPAGTLNTEAFF TGTGCCAGCAGCCCTGCTGGGACACTGAACACTGAAGCTTTCTTT TRBJ1-1 TRBV7-9 - - 15
CASSLSDNEQFF TGCGCCAGCAGCTTGAGCGACAATGAGCAGTTCTTC TRBJ2-1 TRBV5-1 - few 12
CASSPYVAGGRDEQFF TGTGCCAGCAGTCCTTATGTGGCGGGAGGCCGAGATGAGCAGTTCTTC TRBJ2-1 TRBV28 TRBD2 - 16
CASSLRGDEQFF TGCGCCAGCAGCTTACGGGGAGATGAGCAGTTCTTC TRBJ2-1 TRBV5-1 - - 12
CASRNIGTPLSTGELFF TGCGCCAGCAGAAACATCGGGACCCCTTTGTCTACCGGGGAGCTGTTTTTT TRBJ2-2 TRBV5-1 - - 17
CSAWTSGTNEQFF TGCAGCGCCTGGACTAGCGGGACGAATGAGCAGTTCTTC TRBJ2-1 TRBV29-1 TRBD2 - 13
CASTQASKEREQYF TGTGCCAGCACACAGGCTTCTAAGGAGAGGGAGCAGTACTTC TRBJ2-7 TRBV18 - - 14
CASSSRAGYEQYF TGTGCCAGCAGTTCTCGGGCCGGCTACGAGCAGTACTTC TRBJ2-7 TRBV27 - - 13
CASSQRLARHNEQFF TGTGCCAGCAGTCAAAGACTAGCGCGCCACAATGAGCAGTTCTTC TRBJ2-1 TRBV5-4 TRBD2 - 15
CAISGTNDEQFF TGTGCCATCAGTGGGACTAACGATGAGCAGTTCTTC TRBJ2-1 TRBV10-3 - - 12
CASSRGDTQYF TGTGCCAGTTCAAGGGGAGATACGCAGTATTTT TRBJ2-3 TRBV28 - - 11
CASSPDQGPATNEKLFF TGTGCCAGCAGCCCGGATCAGGGGCCAGCAACTAATGAAAAACTGTTTTTT TRBJ1-4 TRBV7-3 - - 17
CASSYLGDSLSYEQYF TGTGCCAGCAGTTACCTGGGGGACAGCTTATCCTACGAGCAGTACTTC TRBJ2-7 TRBV6-5 TRBD1 - 16
CAWSAGVDQPQHF TGTGCCTGGAGTGCTGGGGTGGATCAGCCCCAGCATTTT TRBJ1-5 TRBV30 - - 13
CASSKLRDRFYEQYF TGTGCCAGTAGTAAGCTCCGGGACAGGTTCTACGAGCAGTACTTC TRBJ2-7 TRBV19 TRBD1 - 15
CASSSGLAGGNYEQYF TGTGCCAGCAGCTCGGGACTAGCGGGAGGGAACTACGAGCAGTACTTC TRBJ2-7 TRBV5-4 TRBD2 once 16
CASSLAGTGDQPQHF TGTGCCAGCAGTTTAGCGGGGACAGGGGACCAGCCCCAGCATTTT TRBJ1-5 TRBV28 TRBD1 - 15
CASSQASLQDTQYF TGTGCCAGCAGCCAAGCCTCTTTGCAAGATACGCAGTATTTT TRBJ2-3 TRBV14 - - 14
CASSFRGPIYEQYF TGTGCCAGCAGCTTTAGGGGACCTATCTACGAGCAGTACTTC TRBJ2-7 TRBV13 - - 14
CASKGGRQETQYF TGTGCCAGCAAGGGTGGGAGGCAAGAGACCCAGTACTTC TRBJ2-5 TRBV2 - - 13
CASTATGGLSNTGELFF TGTGCCAGTACAGCGACAGGGGGATTATCGAACACCGGGGAGCTGTTTTTT TRBJ2-2 TRBV19 TRBD1 - 17
CASSLARGETQYF TGCGCCAGCAGCTTGGCTAGAGGAGAGACCCAGTACTTC TRBJ2-5 TRBV5-1 - - 13
CASSEPPGLARQETQYF TGTGCCAGCAGTGAACCGCCGGGACTAGCGAGACAAGAGACCCAGTACTTC TRBJ2-5 TRBV6-1 TRBD2 once 17
CASRRLPNRRSMNTEAFF TGTGCCAGCAGGCGACTTCCTAACAGGAGGAGCATGAACACTGAAGCTTTCTTT TRBJ1-1 TRBV28 - - 18
CASSLGREGTDTQYF TGTGCCAGCAGCTTAGGTAGGGAGGGGACAGATACGCAGTATTTT TRBJ2-3 TRBV13 TRBD2 - 15